This T cell receptor beta chain was identified during a study of TIL therapy for anti-PD-1-resistant metastatic lung cancer. Sequencing used immunoSEQ v3. Repertoires were generated with immunoSEQ multiplex PCR, while TCRdb's copy carries only in-frame clones and drops some. Found here are about 32,000 clones, roughly 69% of them singletons; the top ten hold less than 3%. Trimming pared 0 bases from V and 9 bases from J, leaving 13 bases between. Germline CDR1 SGHRS, CDR2 YFSETQ. The CDR3 extends over 14 amino acids. Time point reported: pre-treatment sample, taken before nivolumab and TIL therapy. The chain is built from TRBV5-1 and TRBJ2-1; a weak D match, TRBD1 (6 bases). This receptor was taken from a woman between 30 and 80 years old with non-small cell lung cancer. The input for sequencing was blood, taken at baseline. Here the CDR3 reads CASSLDVGAGEQFF. Here the CDR3 DNA reads TGCGCCAGCAGCTTGGATGTGGGGGCTGGTGAGCAGTTCTTC.